This TCR beta chain originates from a study of molecular identifiers for immune sequencing clone quantification. Study-wide points: More than 99% of effector molecules, versus under 1% of naive-cell molecules, belonged to clones above 20 RNA copies.

This CDR3 has 14 residues. The V segment lost 3 bases and the J segment 7 bases; nucleotides outside the gene matches: 9. Germline CDR1 is SGHTA and CDR2 is FQGNSA. Using 10%, 30% or 50% RNA, naive CD8 libraries were derived from around 20,000 to 1,000,000 sorted cells. This clonotype was recorded at least ten times. Its antigen is unidentified. Each CDR3 protein is one row after TCRdb ran MiXCR on the PCR reads. The repertoire holds approximately 630,000 distinct CDR3 sequences, with roughly 25% as singletons. The J gene is TRBJ2-7, the V gene TRBV7-2; 7 positions agree with TRBD2. The receptor was isolated from a human donor in good health. Some libraries in this study had Jurkat cell RNA spiked in. Sequencing used naive CD8+ T cells from blood, with Jurkat cell RNA spiked in. Subset in this sample: FACS-sorted CD8+CD4-CCR7+CD45RA+ naive T cells. CDR3 coding DNA: TGTGCCAGCAGCTTTTGGGGGGGGGTGGAGGAGCAGTACTTC. It encodes CASSFWGGVEEQYF.